These 24 T cell receptor beta chains share one sample of origin, sequenced in a study of blood T cell repertoires in COVID-19. Generated by immunoSEQ multiplex PCR, the TCRdb table keeps only in-frame clones and is missing some. The repertoire has 55,000 to 65,000 clones, roughly 88% of them found once; the top ten carry around 5.4%. The specimen was peripheral blood. The receptors originated from a woman in her sixties with acute or convalescent COVID-19.

V is TRBV7-7 and J is TRBJ2-5, with 7 bases aligning to TRBD2. Germline assignment: CDR1 SSHAT and CDR2 FNYEAQ (reference sequence). The CDR3 extends over 15 amino acids. Trimming removed 5 bases from V and 4 bases from J; junction bases left unmatched: 10. In DNA, the CDR3 is TGTGCCAGCAGCCTCGGACCAGCGGGGAGAGAGACCCAGTACTTC. Translated: CASSLGPAGRETQYF. The full variable domain, with the rest looked up from reference TRBV7-7 and TRBJ2-5, is GAGVSQSPRYKVTKRGQDVTLRCDPISSHATLYWYQQALGQGPEFLTYFNYEAQPDKSGLPSDRFSAERPEGSISTLTIQRTEQRDSAMYRCASSLGPAGRETQYFGPGTRLLVL.

This chain connects TRBV27 to TRBJ1-2; 8 nucleotides match TRBD1. The CDR3 is made up of 17 amino acids. V lost 8 bases to trimming and J lost 1 base; unmatched junction nucleotides: 15. Germline values: CDR1 MNHEY, CDR2 SMNVEV (reference sequence). The DNA of the CDR3 is TGTGCCAGCCCCCCACGCAGGGGGCTAAACCTTAACTATGGCTACACCTTC. Residues: CASPPRRGLNLNYGYTF.

V usage is TRBV5-1 and J usage is TRBJ1-5; D is unresolved. The germline gives CDR1 SGHRS, CDR2 YFSETQ. The CDR3 loop spans 14 amino acids. V shed 4 bases and J shed 2 bases, with 10 bases lying between them. Written as DNA, the CDR3 is TGCGCCAGCAGCGTGCGACACGGCAATCAGCCCCAGCATTTT. Translation: CASSVRHGNQPQHF.

The gene calls are TRBV19 and TRBJ1-5; no definite D call. This CDR3 contains 15 residues. Trimming took 8 bases from V and 0 from J, leaving 14 bases between them. Looked up from germline, CDR1 is LNHDA and CDR2 is SQIVND (reference sequence). The CDR3 protein is CASQIQANSNQPQHF. The CDR3 region has the DNA TGTGCCAGTCAGATCCAGGCGAATAGCAATCAGCCCCAGCATTTT.

The chain joins TRBV4-2 to TRBJ1-1; no clear D. This CDR3 spans 14 amino acids. V shed 0 bases and J shed 8 bases, with 13 bases lying between them. CDR1 and CDR2 from the germline V gene are LGHNA and YNFKEQ. The CDR3 protein is CASSQDSARAEAFF. The CDR3 nucleotides read TGTGCCAGCAGCCAAGATTCAGCCAGAGCGGAAGCTTTCTTT.

The V gene is TRBV3-1 (or the pseudogene TRBV3-2), the J gene TRBJ1-5; no clear D gene. Between the trimmed V and J ends, which lost 4 bases and 4 bases, there was a span of 11 bases. The CDR3 contains 14 residues. Germline lookup yields CDR1 LGHDT and CDR2 YNNKEL (reference sequence). CDR3 loop: CASSRGGVNQPQHF. The CDR3, as DNA: TGTGCCAGCAGCCGAGGCGGGGTTAATCAGCCCCAGCATTTT.

In DNA, the CDR3 is TGTGCCAGTGAGACAGGGAACACTGGGGCCAACGTCCTGACTTTC. This sequence encodes CASETGNTGANVLTF. The chain carries TRBV6-5 and TRBJ2-6; 7 bases map to TRBD1. The germline CDR1 and CDR2 sequences are MNHEY and SVGAGI. V was clipped by 9 bases and J by 2 bases; unmatched bases: 7. This CDR3 has 15 residues.

The rearrangement links TRBV10-3 to TRBJ2-2; the D gene is possibly TRBD2 (7 bases). Trimming left V 5 bases short and J 1 base short, with 14 bases between. This CDR3 has 16 residues. Germline CDR1 is ENHRY and CDR2 is SYGVKD. CDR3 sequence: CAISPRGAGNTGELFF. CDR3 in DNA: TGTGCCATCAGTCCACGGGGGGCAGGGAACACCGGGGAGCTGTTTTTT.

V is TRBV6-5 and J is TRBJ2-2; TRBD2 matches at 7 bases. The ends lost 5 bases at V and 5 bases at J; junction bases unmatched: 5. Germline CDR1 is MNHEY and CDR2 is SVGAGI. The CDR3 runs to 14 residues. CDR3 residues: CASSLRSGTGELFF. The CDR3 DNA reads TGTGCCAGCAGTCTTCGTAGCGGGACCGGGGAGCTGTTTTTT.

CDR3 nucleotide sequence: TGTGCCAGCAGCTCGGGACAGGCAACAACTAATGAAAAACTGTTTTTT. It is translated as CASSSGQATTNEKLFF. The rearrangement joins TRBV7-6 to TRBJ1-4; 8 bases are a match to TRBD1. V lost 4 bases and J lost 0; bases outside the gene matches: 4. In germline, CDR1 is SGHVS, CDR2 FNYEAQ. This CDR3 is built from 16 residues.

The V call is TRBV7-9, the J call TRBJ1-1; D perhaps matches TRBD1 (6 bases). V was trimmed by 1 base and J by 5 bases, leaving 11 bases between them. Germline V lookup: CDR1 SEHNR, CDR2 FQNEAQ (reference sequence). The CDR3 runs to 14 residues. CDR3 residues: CASSLVGAGTEAFF. CDR3 in DNA: TGTGCCAGCAGCTTAGTGGGGGCTGGTACTGAAGCTTTCTTT.

The chain has TRBV5-1 and TRBJ2-3; 7 bases line up with TRBD2. The CDR3 is made up of 16 amino acids. Germline assignment: CDR1 SGHRS and CDR2 YFSETQ. J gave up 6 bases and V 0 bases, and 10 bases lay outside the gene matches. This CDR3 is CASSLGGLADSDTQYF. CDR3 DNA: TGCGCCAGCAGCTTGGGAGGCCTAGCGGATTCGGATACGCAGTATTTT.

The chain has TRBV3-1 (or the pseudogene TRBV3-2) and TRBJ2-5, with TRBD2 matching 12 bases. Germline V gene lookup returns CDR1 LGHDT and CDR2 YNNKEL (reference sequence). This CDR3 contains 19 residues. V lost 3 bases to trimming and J lost 5 bases; unmatched junction nucleotides: 16. The CDR3 spells CASSHHRGASGGARETQYF. As DNA, the CDR3 is TGTGCCAGCAGCCATCACCGGGGCGCTAGCGGGGGGGCCAGGGAGACCCAGTACTTC.

The V and J genes are TRBV19 and TRBJ2-3, with TRBD1 matching over 8 bases. With V trimmed by 6 bases and J by 4 bases, 12 bases remained unmatched. The CDR3 totals 16 residues. From germline, CDR1 is LNHDA and CDR2 SQIVND (reference sequence). The CDR3 sequence: CASSPTWGDRSDTQYF. The CDR3 region has the DNA TGTGCCAGTAGCCCCACATGGGGGGACAGGTCAGATACGCAGTATTTT. The full variable domain, with the rest looked up from reference TRBV19 and TRBJ2-3, is DGGITQSPKYLFRKEGQNVTLSCEQNLNHDAMYWYRQDPGQGLRLIYYSQIVNDFQKGDIAEGYSVSREKKESFPLTVTSAQKNPTAFYLCASSPTWGDRSDTQYFGPGTRLTVL.

This chain uses TRBV5-6 with TRBJ1-1; 10 bases fit TRBD1. V lost 0 bases to trimming and J lost 4 bases; unmatched junction nucleotides: 6. The CDR3 totals 16 residues. Germline CDR1 and CDR2: SGHDT and YYEEEE. CDR3 DNA sequence: TGTGCCAGCAGCTTGGGGTGGACAGGGGGGGCCACTGAAGCTTTCTTT. It translates to CASSLGWTGGATEAFF. The variable domain in full, with the rest retrieved from reference TRBV5-6 and TRBJ1-1, is DAGVTQSPTHLIKTRGQQVTLRCSPKSGHDTVSWYQQALGQGPQFIFQYYEEEERQRGNFPDRFSGHQFPNYSSELNVNALLLGDSALYLCASSLGWTGGATEAFFGQGTRLTVV.

This chain links TRBV3-1 (or the pseudogene TRBV3-2) with TRBJ2-2, with TRBD1 as a possible D gene (6 bases). This CDR3 is built from 20 residues. Looked up from germline, CDR1 is LGHDT and CDR2 is YNNKEL (reference sequence). V dropped 7 bases and J dropped 1 base, with 28 bases sitting between them. CDR3 DNA sequence: TGTGCCAGCACCCCTGTTCCCGGGACCGTAGGGGGAAAGAACACCGGGGAGCTGTTTTTT. As protein: CASTPVPGTVGGKNTGELFF.

The CDR3 region has the DNA TGTGCCAGCAGTGAACTTGGCAGGGGAGAGACCCAGTACTTC. Translating gives CASSELGRGETQYF. V gene TRBV6-1 combines with J gene TRBJ2-5; D perhaps matches TRBD1 (6 bases). V lost 2 bases and J lost 4, with 11 bases in between. The CDR3 length is 14 residues. Germline CDR1 MNHNS, CDR2 SASEGT.

The chain recombines TRBV5-4 with TRBJ1-4; 10 bases are shared with TRBD1. CDR1 and CDR2 (germline): SGHNT, YYREEE (reference sequence). V was clipped by 0 bases and J by 5 bases; unmatched bases: 1. The CDR3 is 15 amino acids. The CDR3 DNA follows: TGTGCCAGCAGCTTGGGGGACAGGGGAAATGAAAAACTGTTTTTT. This sequence encodes CASSLGDRGNEKLFF.

V and J are TRBV18 and TRBJ2-1, with TRBD1 matching 11 bases. V dropped 4 bases and J dropped 16; count of bases not matched to a gene: 6. In germline, CDR1 is KGHSH, CDR2 LQKENI. This CDR3 has 12 residues. CDR3 sequence (DNA): TGTGCCAGCTCACTCGGACAGGGGGCTAACTTCTTC. Translation: CASSLGQGANFF.

This clone turned up a few times. J is TRBJ1-3 and V is TRBV5-6; possible D gene TRBD1, 6 bases. Deletions cut 4 bases from V and 8 bases from J, with 22 bases between. The germline V gene has CDR1 SGHDT and CDR2 YYEEEE. The CDR3 has 16 residues. This CDR3 is CASSGRGGVLGDTIYF. CDR3 nucleotides: TGTGCCAGCAGCGGCCGGGGGGGCGTATTAGGAGACACCATATATTTT.

This sequence joins TRBV6-5 and TRBJ2-7; 10 bases are a match to TRBD1. Germline lookup yields CDR1 MNHEY and CDR2 SVGAGI. The CDR3 runs 13 residues. J lost 2 bases, V lost 11 bases, and 6 bases had no gene match. The CDR3 loop is CAAGGQGTYEQYF. The CDR3, as DNA: TGTGCCGCGGGGGGACAGGGGACCTACGAGCAGTACTTC.

This clone was picked up a small number of times. The chain uses TRBV24-1 and TRBJ2-3; D ambiguous. The V gene's germline CDR1 is KGHDR and CDR2 SFDVKD. V lost 3 bases and J lost 4, with 13 bases in between. The CDR3 consists of 15 residues. CDR3 loop: CATSDRVIGADTQYF. Here the CDR3 DNA reads TGTGCCACCAGTGATCGGGTGATTGGCGCAGATACGCAGTATTTT.

CDR3 DNA sequence: TGTGCCAGCAGCCCTCGGGATAGCGGGGTATACAATGAGCAGTTCTTC. It yields the protein CASSPRDSGVYNEQFF. The chain couples TRBV9 to TRBJ2-1; 8 bases are a match to TRBD2. CDR3 size: 16 residues. The ends lost 4 bases at V and 4 bases at J; junction bases unmatched: 10. CDR1 is SGDLS, CDR2 YYNGEE, per germline.

CDR3 loop: CASSPGTLNTGELFF. For the CDR3, the DNA is TGCGCCAGCAGCCCCGGGACTTTGAACACCGGGGAGCTGTTTTTT. The V call is TRBV5-1, the J call TRBJ2-2; D might be TRBD2 (6 bases). Trimming left V 4 bases short and J 1 base short, with 11 bases between. The CDR3 spans 15 residues. Germline V lookup: CDR1 SGHRS, CDR2 YFSETQ.